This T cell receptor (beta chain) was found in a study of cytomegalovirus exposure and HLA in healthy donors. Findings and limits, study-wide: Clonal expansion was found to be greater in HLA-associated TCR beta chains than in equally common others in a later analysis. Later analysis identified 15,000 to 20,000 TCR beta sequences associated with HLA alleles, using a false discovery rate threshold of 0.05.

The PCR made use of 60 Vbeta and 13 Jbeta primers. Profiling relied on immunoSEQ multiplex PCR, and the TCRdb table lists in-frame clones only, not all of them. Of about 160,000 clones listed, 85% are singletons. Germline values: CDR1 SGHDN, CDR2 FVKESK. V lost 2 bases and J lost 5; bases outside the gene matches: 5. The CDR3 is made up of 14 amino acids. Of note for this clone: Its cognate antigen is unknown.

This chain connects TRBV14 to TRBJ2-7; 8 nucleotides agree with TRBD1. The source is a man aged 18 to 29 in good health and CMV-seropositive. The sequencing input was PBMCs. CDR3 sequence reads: CASSQRTGRHEQYF. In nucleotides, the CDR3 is TGTGCCAGCAGCCAAAGGACAGGGCGGCACGAGCAGTACTTC.